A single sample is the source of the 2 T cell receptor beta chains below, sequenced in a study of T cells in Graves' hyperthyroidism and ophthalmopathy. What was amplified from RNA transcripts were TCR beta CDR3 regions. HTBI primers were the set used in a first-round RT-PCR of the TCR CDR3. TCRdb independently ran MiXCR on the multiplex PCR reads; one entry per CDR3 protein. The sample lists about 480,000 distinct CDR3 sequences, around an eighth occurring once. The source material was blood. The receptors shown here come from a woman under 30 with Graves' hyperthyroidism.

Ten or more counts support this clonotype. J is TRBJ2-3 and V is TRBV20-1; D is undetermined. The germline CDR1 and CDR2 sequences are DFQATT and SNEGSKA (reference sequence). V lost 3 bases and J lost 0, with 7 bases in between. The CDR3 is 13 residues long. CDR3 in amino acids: CSARDTSTDTQYF. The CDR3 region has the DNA TGCAGTGCTAGGGATACTAGCACAGATACGCAGTATTTT.

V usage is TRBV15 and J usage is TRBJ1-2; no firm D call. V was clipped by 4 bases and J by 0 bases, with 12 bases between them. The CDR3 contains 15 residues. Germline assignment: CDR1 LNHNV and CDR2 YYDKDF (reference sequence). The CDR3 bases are TGTGCCACCAGCAACGGTCCCGGGGCTAACTATGGCTACACCTTC. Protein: CATSNGPGANYGYTF.